The clone carrying this TCR beta chain was seen a few times. The data stem from a study of cytomegalovirus exposure and HLA in healthy donors. Use of 60 Vbeta and 13 Jbeta primers characterized the PCR. This table comes from immunoSEQ multiplex PCR, and its TCRdb copy is limited to in-frame clones, with some not included. In the table there are about 130,000 clones, roughly four fifths of which are singletons. The germline V gene encodes CDR1 SGHDT and CDR2 YYEEEE. Losses at the gene ends were 7 bases for V and 0 bases for J; bases not matched to a gene: 8. This CDR3 comprises 16 residues. The chain carries TRBV5-6 and TRBJ2-7, with 12 bases matching TRBD2. Input material: PBMCs. This clonotype was obtained from a man aged 25-40 years in good health and CMV-seronegative. CDR3 in DNA: TGTGCCAGCGGGACTAGCGGGTGGCCGATCTCCTACGAGCAGTACTTC. Residues: CASGTSGWPISYEQYF. Full variable domain (rest looked up from reference TRBV5-6 and TRBJ2-7): DAGVTQSPTHLIKTRGQQVTLRCSPKSGHDTVSWYQQALGQGPQFIFQYYEEEERQRGNFPDRFSGHQFPNYSSELNVNALLLGDSALYLCASGTSGWPISYEQYFGPGTRLTVT.